Below, 22 T cell receptor beta chains from the same sample are listed, as sequenced in a study of T cells after somatic rescue of genetic block. The repertoire was sequenced with immunoSEQ multiplex PCR; TCRdb's copy has only in-frame clones and lacks some. The sample shows tens of thousands of clones, 70% to 90% of them seen only once. The sequenced material came from peripheral blood mononuclear cells (PBMCs). These receptor sequences come from a woman between 18 and 29 years old.

Here the CDR3 DNA reads TGTGCCAGCAGCTTAGCCATAGGACCTAATGAAAAACTGTTTTTT. Residues: CASSLAIGPNEKLFF. This sequence joins TRBV7-9 and TRBJ1-4; D ambiguous. V was pared by 0 bases and J by 3 bases, with 8 bases between. This CDR3 has 15 amino acids. The V gene's germline CDR1 is SEHNR and CDR2 FQNEAQ (reference sequence).

In its sample, this clone was seen once. The rearrangement joins TRBV10-1 to TRBJ1-5, with a possible D match to TRBD1 (6 bases). There are 14 residues in the CDR3. CDR1 is WNHNN and CDR2 is SYGVQD in the germline V gene (reference sequence). V was clipped by 4 bases and J by 5 bases, with 12 bases between them. CDR3 in DNA: TGCGCCAGCAGTGGGGGGGCCGTGGATCAGCCCCAGCATTTT. Its translation is CASSGGAVDQPQHF.

The chain has TRBV4-3 and TRBJ2-3; D gene uncertain. The CDR3 extends over 13 amino acids. The germline V gene encodes CDR1 LGHNA and CDR2 YSLEER. With 1 base removed from V and 4 bases from J, the gap between germline ends came to 6 bases. CDR3 protein: CASSQVQSDTQYF. The CDR3, as DNA: TGCGCCAGCAGCCAAGTGCAATCAGATACGCAGTATTTT.

The chain couples TRBV19 to TRBJ2-1, with D possibly being TRBD1 (6 bases). CDR1 LNHDA and CDR2 SQIVND come from the germline V gene (reference sequence). The CDR3 covers 15 residues. Trimming took 3 bases from V and 2 from J, leaving 11 bases between them. The CDR3 protein is CASSIPTGTYNEQFF. For the CDR3, the DNA is TGTGCCAGTAGTATCCCGACAGGTACCTACAATGAGCAGTTCTTC.

The chain employs TRBV30 and TRBJ1-2, with D hard to call. Germline V lookup: CDR1 GTSNPN, CDR2 SVGIG (reference sequence). V lost 0 bases and J lost 8, with 10 bases in between. CDR3 length: 12 residues. CDR3 nucleotide sequence: TGTGCCTGGAGTGTACTGGCTGGGGGCTACACCTTC. This encodes CAWSVLAGGYTF. The full variable domain, in which reference TRBV30 and TRBJ1-2 provide the parts outside the CDR3, is SQTIHQWPATLVQPVGSPLSLECTVEGTSNPNLYWYRQAAGRGLQLLFYSVGIGQISSEVPQNLSASRPQDRQFILSSKKLLLSDSGFYLCAWSVLAGGYTFGSGTRLTVV.

V usage is TRBV7-2 and J usage is TRBJ1-3; D not certain. Per the germline V gene, CDR1 is SGHTA and CDR2 is FQGNSA. The CDR3 runs to 14 residues. Deletions cut 1 base from V and 1 base from J, with 5 bases between. The CDR3 coding sequence is TGTGCCAGCAGCTTAGAGGGTTCTGGAAACACCATATATTTT. It is translated as CASSLEGSGNTIYF.

This clone has just one count. J is TRBJ2-3 and V is TRBV5-1, with 8 nucleotides matching TRBD2. CDR3 length: 16 residues. The junction had 13 bases not matched to a gene; V was cut back by 0 bases and J by 10 bases. From germline, CDR1 is SGHRS and CDR2 YFSETQ. Here the CDR3 reads CASSLGLAGLQKAQYF. The CDR3 DNA reads TGCGCCAGCAGCTTGGGATTAGCGGGATTACAGAAGGCGCAGTATTTT.

This rearrangement joins TRBV11-3 to TRBJ1-5, with TRBD1 matching 8 bases. The CDR3 loop spans 15 amino acids. V was pared by 5 bases and J by 6 bases, with 9 bases of the junction left unmatched. Germline loops: CDR1 SGHNT, CDR2 YENEEA. In nucleotides, the CDR3 is TGTGCCAGCAGCGCAGGGACAGGCGGTCCTCAGCCCCAGCATTTT. This translates into CASSAGTGGPQPQHF.

V gene TRBV20-1 combines with J gene TRBJ2-3; D not certain. The CDR3 has 11 amino acids. Deletions cut 3 bases from V and 9 bases from J, with 10 bases between. Per the germline V gene, CDR1 is DFQATT and CDR2 is SNEGSKA (reference sequence). CDR3 loop: CSASSVGTQYF. For the CDR3, the DNA is TGCAGTGCTAGTTCAGTAGGGACGCAGTATTTT.

The chain links TRBV28 to TRBJ2-7; D gene uncertain. V lost 2 bases and J 9 bases, leaving 14 bases between the germline ends. Germline V gene data show CDR1 as MDHEN and CDR2 as SYDVKM. The CDR3 sequence is 13 residues long. CDR3 nucleotide sequence: TGTGCCAGCAGTTTAGCGCAATTTCTGGGGCAGTACTTC. Encoded protein: CASSLAQFLGQYF.

The chain has TRBV11-2 and TRBJ2-1; TRBD2 might be the D (6 bases). Deletions cut 8 bases from V and 3 bases from J, with 17 bases between. The CDR3 extends over 15 amino acids. CDR1 is SGHAT, CDR2 FQNNGV, per germline. This CDR3 is CASGVAEWSYNEQFF. The CDR3 bases are TGTGCCAGCGGGGTAGCGGAGTGGAGCTACAATGAGCAGTTCTTC.

This clone occurred once. This chain connects TRBV18 to TRBJ2-7; 8 bases line up with TRBD2. The germline V gene encodes CDR1 KGHSH and CDR2 LQKENI. The CDR3 covers 14 residues. V lost 3 bases, J lost 3 bases, and 4 bases stayed unmatched. In DNA, the CDR3 is TGTGCCAGCTCACCTAGCGGGGCGGACTACGAGCAGTACTTC. This gives the protein CASSPSGADYEQYF.

This clone came up once. The chain combines TRBV5-1 with TRBJ2-2; perhaps TRBD1 as D (6 bases). In germline, CDR1 is SGHRS, CDR2 YFSETQ. CDR3 length: 15 residues. V lost 0 bases and J lost 5, with 11 bases in between. The DNA of the CDR3 is TGCGCCAGCAGCTTGGTTCCAGGGGCGACCGGGGAGCTGTTTTTT. Translated, it gives CASSLVPGATGELFF.

This clone has only one observation. The chain joins TRBV19 to TRBJ2-2, with 8 bases fitting TRBD1. This CDR3 is 16 amino acids long. Per the germline V gene, CDR1 is LNHDA and CDR2 is SQIVND (reference sequence). The J segment lost 3 bases and the V segment lost 6 bases, leaving 9 bases of the junction unmatched. As DNA, the CDR3 is TGTGCCAGTAGGACTACCGGGACAGGCTACACCGGGGAGCTGTTTTTT. Protein: CASRTTGTGYTGELFF.

This clone was counted once. The chain uses TRBV19 and TRBJ1-2; TRBD1 matches at 9 bases. Germline values: CDR1 LNHDA, CDR2 SQIVND (reference sequence). With 5 bases clipped from V and 8 bases from J, the junction kept 15 bases outside the gene matches. The CDR3 is 16 residues long. Written as DNA, the CDR3 is TGTGCCAGTAGTGTCCGACAGGGGGAGTCTTCGGGGGGCTACACCTTC. It specifies CASSVRQGESSGGYTF.

This chain uses TRBV4-3 with TRBJ2-3; D assignment may be TRBD1 or TRBD2 (5 bases each). The CDR3 contains 15 residues. Germline CDR1 and CDR2: LGHNA and YSLEER. Between the trimmed V and J ends, which lost 0 bases and 4 bases, there was a span of 11 bases. This chain's CDR3 is CASSQDLLGADTQYF. CDR3 nucleotides: TGCGCCAGCAGCCAAGATCTGTTGGGGGCAGATACGCAGTATTTT.

The genes are TRBV7-6 and TRBJ2-5; a possible D gene is TRBD2 (7 bases). CDR3 length: 15 amino acids. Germline lookup yields CDR1 SGHVS and CDR2 FNYEAQ. V lost 3 bases to trimming and J lost 5 bases, with 16 bases between them. The CDR3: CASSLGGGGPETQYF. For the CDR3, the DNA is TGTGCCAGCAGCTTGGGGGGAGGGGGACCGGAGACCCAGTACTTC.

The CDR3 reads CASSPPEKTQYF. For the CDR3, the DNA is TGTGCCAGCAGCCCGCCGGAGAAGACCCAGTACTTC. The rearrangement uses TRBV7-9 and TRBJ2-5; D is unclear. There are 12 residues in the CDR3. Trimming took off 5 bases at V and 6 bases at J, with 10 bases between the two ends. Germline V gene sequence: CDR1 SEHNR, CDR2 FQNEAQ (reference sequence).

The chain employs TRBV7-2 and TRBJ2-7; a possible D gene is TRBD2 (5 bases). The germline gives CDR1 SGHTA, CDR2 FQGNSA. V was shortened by 3 bases and J by 4 bases, with 10 bases between the two germline ends. There are 13 residues in the CDR3. In DNA form, the CDR3 reads TGTGCCAGCAGCTTTGCGGGTTCGTACGAGCAGTACTTC. Protein sequence: CASSFAGSYEQYF.

The V and J genes are TRBV2 and TRBJ2-1; 7 nucleotides align to TRBD1. This CDR3 is 14 amino acids long. Trimming at V came to 1 base and at J to 9 bases, leaving 6 bases not matched to a gene. CDR1 SNHLY and CDR2 FYNNEI come from the germline V gene. The CDR3 nucleotides are TGTGCCAGCAGTGAAGACAGGGGACGGGGTGAGCAGTTCTTC. It codes for CASSEDRGRGEQFF.

This chain connects TRBV7-9 to TRBJ1-4, with 8 bases lining up with TRBD1. The CDR3 extends over 14 amino acids. From germline, CDR1 is SEHNR and CDR2 FQNEAQ (reference sequence). The junction had 6 bases not matched to a gene; V was cut back by 4 bases and J by 8 bases. The CDR3 spells CASSSTGVDEKLFF. The CDR3, as DNA: TGTGCCAGCAGCTCGACAGGGGTTGACGAAAAACTGTTTTTT.

The CDR3: CAINKNRPGQGKGTGELFF. The CDR3 DNA sequence: TGTGCCATCAACAAGAACCGTCCCGGACAGGGGAAGGGGACCGGGGAGCTGTTTTTT. This chain links TRBV7-9 with TRBJ2-2; TRBD1 matches 9 bases. The germline V gene has CDR1 SEHNR and CDR2 FQNEAQ (reference sequence). J lost 5 bases, V lost 10 bases, and 23 bases had no gene match. This CDR3 has 19 amino acids. Looking up the rest from reference TRBV7-9 and TRBJ2-2 gives the full variable domain: DTGVSQNPRHKITKRGQNVTFRCDPISEHNRLYWYRQTLGQGPEFLTYFQNEAQLEKSRLLSDRFSAERPKGSFSTLEIQRTEQGDSAMYLCAINKNRPGQGKGTGELFFGEGSRLTVL.